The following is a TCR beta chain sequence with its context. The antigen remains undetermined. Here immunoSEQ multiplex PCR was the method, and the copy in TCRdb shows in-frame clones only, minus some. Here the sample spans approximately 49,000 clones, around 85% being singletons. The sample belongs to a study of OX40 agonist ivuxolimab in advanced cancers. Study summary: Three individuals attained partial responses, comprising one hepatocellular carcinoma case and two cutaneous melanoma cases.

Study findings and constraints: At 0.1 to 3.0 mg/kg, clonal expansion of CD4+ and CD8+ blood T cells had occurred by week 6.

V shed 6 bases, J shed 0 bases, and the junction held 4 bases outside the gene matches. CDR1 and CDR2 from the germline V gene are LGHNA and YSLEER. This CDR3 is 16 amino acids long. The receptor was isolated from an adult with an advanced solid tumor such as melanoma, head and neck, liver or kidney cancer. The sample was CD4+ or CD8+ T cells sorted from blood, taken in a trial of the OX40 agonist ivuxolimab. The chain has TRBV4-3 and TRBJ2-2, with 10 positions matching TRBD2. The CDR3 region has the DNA TGCGCCAGCAGTGATCTAGCGGGGGCGAACACCGGGGAGCTGTTTTTT. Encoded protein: CASSDLAGANTGELFF.